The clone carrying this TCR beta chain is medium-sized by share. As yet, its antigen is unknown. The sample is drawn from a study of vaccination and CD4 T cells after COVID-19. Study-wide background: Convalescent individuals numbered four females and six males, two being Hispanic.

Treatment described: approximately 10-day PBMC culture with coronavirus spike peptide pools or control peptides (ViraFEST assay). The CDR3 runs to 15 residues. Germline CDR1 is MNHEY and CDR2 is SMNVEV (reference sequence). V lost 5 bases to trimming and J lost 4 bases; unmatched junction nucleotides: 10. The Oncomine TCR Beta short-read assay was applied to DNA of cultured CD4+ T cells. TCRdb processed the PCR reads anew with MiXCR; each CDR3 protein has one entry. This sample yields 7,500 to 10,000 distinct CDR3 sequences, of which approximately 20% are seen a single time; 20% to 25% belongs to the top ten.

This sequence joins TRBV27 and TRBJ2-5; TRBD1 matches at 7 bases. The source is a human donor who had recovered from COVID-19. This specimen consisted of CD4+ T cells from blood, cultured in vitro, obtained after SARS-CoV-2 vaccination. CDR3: CASSGDRVFSETQYF. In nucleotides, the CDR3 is TGTGCCAGCAGTGGCGACAGGGTATTTTCAGAGACCCAGTACTTC.